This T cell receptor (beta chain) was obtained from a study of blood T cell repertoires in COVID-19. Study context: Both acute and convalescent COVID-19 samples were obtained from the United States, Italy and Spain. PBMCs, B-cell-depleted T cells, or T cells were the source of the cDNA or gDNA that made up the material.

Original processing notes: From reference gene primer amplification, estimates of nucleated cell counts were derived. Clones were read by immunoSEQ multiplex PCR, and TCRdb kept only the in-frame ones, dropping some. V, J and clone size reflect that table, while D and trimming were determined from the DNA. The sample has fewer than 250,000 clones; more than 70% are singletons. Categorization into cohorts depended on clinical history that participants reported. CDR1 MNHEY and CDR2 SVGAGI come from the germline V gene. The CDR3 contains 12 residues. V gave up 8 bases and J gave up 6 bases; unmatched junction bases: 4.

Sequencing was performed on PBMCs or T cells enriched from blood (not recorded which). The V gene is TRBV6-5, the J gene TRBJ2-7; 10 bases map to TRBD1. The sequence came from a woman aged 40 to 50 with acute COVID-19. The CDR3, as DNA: TGTGCCAGCGGGACAGGGGTAGTCGAGCAGTACTTC. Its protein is CASGTGVVEQYF.